This TCR beta chain is from a study of T cells after posttransplantation cyclophosphamide. Study conclusions and caveats: Later post-transplant blood repertoires were often dominated by donor CD8+ memory clones. Skin or GI-infiltrating T cells shared few TRB sequences with blood. Recipient CMV seropositivity and CMV reactivation strongly tracked TRB clonality.

With V trimmed by 7 bases and J by 2 bases, 6 bases remained unmatched. Germline V lookup: CDR1 PRHDT, CDR2 FYEKMQ (reference sequence). There are 14 residues in the CDR3. A marrow graft followed busulfan-fludarabine conditioning, with cyclophosphamide on days +3 and +4. Using immunoSEQ multiplex PCR, the repertoire was profiled, and TCRdb retains in-frame clones only, with some absent. Of roughly 23,000 clones in the sample, 70% to 90% were seen once. Worth noting for this clone: Its antigen is not known.

The rearrangement joins TRBV13 to TRBJ2-3; 7 nucleotides line up with TRBD2. This TCR came from a female patient between 30 and 39 years old who received an allogeneic stem cell transplant from an unrelated donor, was CMV-positive, and had no GVHD. Some of the T cells may derive from the graft donor. This specimen consisted of PBMCs, obtained after allogeneic stem cell transplant with posttransplant cyclophosphamide. CDR3 nucleotides: TGTGCCAGCACAAAGCGGGATCTCACAGATACGCAGTATTTT. Its translation: CASTKRDLTDTQYF.